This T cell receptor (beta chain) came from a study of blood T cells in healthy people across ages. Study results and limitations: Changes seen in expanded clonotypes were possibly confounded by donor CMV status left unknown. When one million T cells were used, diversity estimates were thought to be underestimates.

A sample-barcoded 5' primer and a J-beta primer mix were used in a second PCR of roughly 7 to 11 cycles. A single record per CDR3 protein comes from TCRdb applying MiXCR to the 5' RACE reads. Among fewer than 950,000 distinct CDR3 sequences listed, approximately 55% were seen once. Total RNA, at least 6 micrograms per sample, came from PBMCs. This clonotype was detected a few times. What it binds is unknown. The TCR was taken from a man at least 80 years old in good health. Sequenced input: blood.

CDR3 amino acids: CASSYLPGSTGELFF. The CDR3, as DNA: TGTGCCAGCAGTTACCTTCCGGGCTCCACCGGGGAGCTGTTTTTT. The V and J genes are TRBV6-5 and TRBJ2-2; D ambiguous. V was cut by 2 bases and J by 4 bases, with 11 bases left in between. Germline CDR1 and CDR2: MNHEY and SVGAGI. The CDR3 sequence is 15 residues long.